A single sample gave rise to the 7 T cell receptor beta chains below, sequenced in a study of radiotherapy plus CTLA-4 blockade in lung cancer. This table comes from immunoSEQ multiplex PCR, and its TCRdb copy is limited to in-frame clones, with some not included. The sample shows more than 75,000 clones, roughly 74% of them seen only once. The input for sequencing was peripheral blood, taken from a patient treated with radiotherapy plus ipilimumab. The receptors were sampled from a human donor with non-small cell lung cancer who had a partial response to radiotherapy plus ipilimumab. Some clones in this sample may be carry-over from other donors' samples.

The chain couples TRBV10-1 to TRBJ2-1, with D tentatively TRBD1 (6 bases). The V gene's germline CDR1 is WNHNN and CDR2 SYGVQD (reference sequence). V lost 8 bases to trimming and J lost 6 bases, with 8 bases between them. The CDR3 extends over 11 amino acids. The CDR3: CASWTANEQFF. The CDR3 DNA reads as TGCGCCAGCTGGACAGCCAATGAGCAGTTCTTC.

The rearrangement joins TRBV7-2 to TRBJ2-2; D ambiguous. V lost 3 bases to trimming and J lost 6 bases, with 5 bases between them. The CDR3 is made up of 12 amino acids. Germline assignment: CDR1 SGHTA and CDR2 FQGNSA. The DNA for the CDR3 is TGTGCCAGCAGCTTCTCTTCCGGGGAGCTGTTTTTT. Protein product: CASSFSSGELFF. Supplemented by reference TRBV7-2 and TRBJ2-2, the full variable domain reads GAGVSQSPSNKVTEKGKDVELRCDPISGHTALYWYRQSLGQGLEFLIYFQGNSAPDKSGLPSDRFSAERTGGSVSTLTIQRTQQEDSAVYLCASSFSSGELFFGEGSRLTVL.

The chain uses TRBV5-1 and TRBJ2-7, with 7 bases aligning to TRBD2. CDR1 SGHRS and CDR2 YFSETQ come from the germline V gene. V shed 5 bases, J shed 0 bases, and the junction held 8 bases outside the gene matches. The CDR3 is made up of 15 amino acids. The CDR3 DNA reads as TGCGCCAGCAGGTACCGGGACTACAGCTCCTACGAGCAGTACTTC. This encodes CASRYRDYSSYEQYF.

The chain joins TRBV25-1 to TRBJ2-1; maybe TRBD1 (5 bases). The V gene lost 1 base and the J gene lost 7 bases, with 17 bases spanning the gap. Germline V gene sequence: CDR1 MGHDK, CDR2 SYGVNS. The CDR3 is made up of 16 amino acids. CDR3 coding DNA: TGTGCCAGCAGTGAATTTATTAGGGGCGGAGAGAATGAGCAGTTCTTC. It specifies CASSEFIRGGENEQFF.

The chain carries TRBV11-3 and TRBJ2-7; 7 bases map to TRBD1. The CDR3 sequence is 13 residues long. Germline V gene sequence: CDR1 SGHNT, CDR2 YENEEA. Trimming took 6 bases from V and 1 from J; bases not matched to a gene: 3. CDR3 nucleotide sequence: TGTGCCAGCAGACCAGGGGGATCCTACGAGCAGTACTTC. Translated, it gives CASRPGGSYEQYF.

In its sample, this clone was seen a few times. This same CDR3 is encoded by further DNA sequences in the sample. The chain couples TRBV5-6 to TRBJ2-1; D unclear. The length of the CDR3 is 13 residues. CDR1 is SGHDT, CDR2 YYEEEE, per germline. Trimming took 0 bases from V and 5 from J, leaving 6 bases between them. CDR3 residues: CASSLVSDNEQFF. CDR3 nucleotides: TGTGCCAGCAGCTTGGTTTCCGACAATGAGCAGTTCTTC.

V usage is TRBV7-8 and J usage is TRBJ2-7, with 9 bases fitting TRBD2. The CDR3 sequence is 14 residues long. V trimming: 6 bases; J trimming: 4 bases; junction bases outside the gene matches: 7. The germline gives CDR1 SGHVS, CDR2 FQNEAQ. Here the CDR3 DNA reads TGTGCCAGCAGGGGAGCGGGAGGAGGTTACGAGCAGTACTTC. As protein: CASRGAGGGYEQYF.